This TCR beta chain was found in a study of blood T cell repertoires in COVID-19 (dated by TCRdb to about 2020). At the level of the whole study: Samples covering the acute and convalescent phases of COVID-19 were provided by collaborators in the United States, Italy and Spain. The repertoires were released in a freely available public database intended as a resource for research on the immune response to SARS-CoV-2. HLA class I and class II types, where available, came from metadata supplied by the sample provider rather than from assay-based typing. The material from the prospective study consisted of cDNA or gDNA derived from T cells, B-cell-depleted T cells, or PBMCs. The samples were drawn from two sources: the first 160 participants of the ongoing ImmuneRACE study, and some 1,300 subjects contributed by 6 global collaborators. The sample metadata nearly always contained a de-identified subject ID, COVID-19 status, age in years and sex. Subjects who had been exposed to COVID-19, were actively infected with it, or had recovered from it provided the deeply sampled blood TCRbeta repertoires that made up the dataset. What the research found in general, with its limitations: Clinical and demographic metadata were provided uncurated, with the amount varying by source and participant.

Each collaborating institution followed its own protocols to collect whole blood in K2EDTA tubes. For TCRbeta analysis, collaborators shipped samples as frozen whole blood, isolated PBMCs, or DNA extracted from either of those sample types. On this clone: Its recognized antigen is unknown. Base quality data are lacking; no much larger clone is found one base away.

TCRbeta CDR3 regions were amplified from genomic DNA using the immunoSEQ Assay, a bias-controlled multiplex PCR. Per the original workflow: Within the assay, amplification of reference gene primers was used to estimate how many nucleated cells each sample contained. Sequence reads were collapsed and filtered to measure the absolute abundance of every unique TCRbeta CDR3 rearrangement. For each sample, productive Simpson clonality was calculated as the square root of Simpson's diversity index across productive rearrangements. TCRdb holds this immuneACCESS table with in-frame rearrangements only. Some clones are missing; in checked studies, unresolved V genes explain under half, and the rest has no known cause. V and J calls and clone size are given by that table; D and trimming were obtained from the DNA. Within this sample are roughly 70,000 clones, with about 88% of them counted one time only. The ten most abundant clones make up around 4.2% of the sample.

From a lookup of the germline V gene, CDR1 and CDR2 are LGHNA and YNFKEQ. Unmatched junction bases come to 12, with V trimmed by 1 base and J by 7 bases. Measured from the cysteine to the phenylalanine, the CDR3 is 17 residues long. Only CDR3 DNA is held: 51 bases, read in frame from base 1. This TCR was sampled from a man aged 65 to 85 with active COVID-19. The specimen was peripheral blood. The chain was built from TRBV4-2 and TRBJ2-2; TRBD2 lines up with 7 middle nucleotides. The CDR3 in this case is CASSQGFLAEDGGELFF. The nucleotide sequence reads as follows: TGTGCCAGCAGCCAAGGGTTCCTAGCGGAGGACGGCGGGGAGCTGTTTTTT.